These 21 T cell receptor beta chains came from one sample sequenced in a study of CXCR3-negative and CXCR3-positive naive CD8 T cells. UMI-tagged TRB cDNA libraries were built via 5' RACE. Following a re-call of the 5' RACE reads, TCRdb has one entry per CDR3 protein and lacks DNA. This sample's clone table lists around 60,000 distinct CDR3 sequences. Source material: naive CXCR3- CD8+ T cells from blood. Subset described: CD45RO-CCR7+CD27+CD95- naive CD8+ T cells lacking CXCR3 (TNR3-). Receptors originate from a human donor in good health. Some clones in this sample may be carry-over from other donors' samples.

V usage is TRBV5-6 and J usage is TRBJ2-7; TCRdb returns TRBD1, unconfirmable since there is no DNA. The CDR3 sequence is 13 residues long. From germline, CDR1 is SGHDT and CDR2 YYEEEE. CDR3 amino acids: CASSRTGGKEQYF.

This chain's CDR3 is CASSFDTETGETQYF. V gene TRBV28 combines with J gene TRBJ2-5; TCRdb returns TRBD1, unconfirmable since there is no DNA. There are 15 residues in the CDR3. Germline CDR1 reads MDHEN; CDR2 reads SYDVKM. Supplemented by reference TRBV28 and TRBJ2-5, the full variable domain reads DVKVTQSSRYLVKRTGEKVFLECVQDMDHENMFWYRQDPGLGLRLIYFSYDVKMKEKGDIPEGYSVSREKKERFSLILESASTNQTSMYLCASSFDTETGETQYFGPGTRLLVL.

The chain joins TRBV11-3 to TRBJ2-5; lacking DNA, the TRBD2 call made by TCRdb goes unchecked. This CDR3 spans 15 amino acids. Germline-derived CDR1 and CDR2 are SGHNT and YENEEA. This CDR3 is CASSLGPGPQETQYF.

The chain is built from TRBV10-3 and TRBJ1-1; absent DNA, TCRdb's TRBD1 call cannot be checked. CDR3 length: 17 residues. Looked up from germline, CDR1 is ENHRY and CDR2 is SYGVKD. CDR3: CAISELGQGLINTEAFF.

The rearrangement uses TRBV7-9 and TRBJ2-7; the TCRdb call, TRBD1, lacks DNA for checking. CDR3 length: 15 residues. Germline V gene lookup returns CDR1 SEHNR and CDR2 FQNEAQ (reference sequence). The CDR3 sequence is CASSFGTGDWYEQYF.

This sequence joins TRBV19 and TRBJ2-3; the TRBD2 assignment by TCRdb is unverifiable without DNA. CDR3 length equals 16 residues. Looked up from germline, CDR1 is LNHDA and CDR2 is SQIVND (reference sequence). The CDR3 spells CASSPGLAGGPDTQYF.

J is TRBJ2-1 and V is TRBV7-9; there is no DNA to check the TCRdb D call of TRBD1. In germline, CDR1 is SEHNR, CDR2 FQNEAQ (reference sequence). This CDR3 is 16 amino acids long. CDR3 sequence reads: CASSFYGRTGVNEQFF.

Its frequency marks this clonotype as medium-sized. The CDR3 sequence is CSARDLADQETQYF. V gene TRBV20-1 combines with J gene TRBJ2-5. CDR3 length: 14 amino acids. Germline V gene data show CDR1 as DFQATT and CDR2 as SNEGSKA (reference sequence).

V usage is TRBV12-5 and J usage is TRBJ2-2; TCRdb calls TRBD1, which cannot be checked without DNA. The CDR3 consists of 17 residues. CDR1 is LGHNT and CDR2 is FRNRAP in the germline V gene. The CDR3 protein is CASGLVISRPWGGELFF.

The CDR3 loop is CASSQARGGSETQYF. V and J are TRBV4-1 and TRBJ2-5; TCRdb's D call of TRBD1 is untestable without DNA. CDR3 length: 15 residues. Germline V gene data show CDR1 as MGHRA and CDR2 as YSYEKL.

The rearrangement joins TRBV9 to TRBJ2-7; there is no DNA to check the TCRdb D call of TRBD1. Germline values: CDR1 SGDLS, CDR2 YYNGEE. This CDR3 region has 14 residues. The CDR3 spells CASSISPDPYEQYF.

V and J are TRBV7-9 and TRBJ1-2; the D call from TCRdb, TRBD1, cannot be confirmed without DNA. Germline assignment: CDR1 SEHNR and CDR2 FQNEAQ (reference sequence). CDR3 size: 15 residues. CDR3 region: CASSRPDREDYGYTF.

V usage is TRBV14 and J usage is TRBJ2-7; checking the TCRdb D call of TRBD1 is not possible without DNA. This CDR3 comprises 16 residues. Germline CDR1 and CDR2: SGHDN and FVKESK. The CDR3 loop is CASSQGLGQGNYEQYF.

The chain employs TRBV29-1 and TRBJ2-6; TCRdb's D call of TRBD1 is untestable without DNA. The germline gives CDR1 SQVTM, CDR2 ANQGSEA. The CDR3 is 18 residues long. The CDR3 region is CSVEELDRESSGANVLTF.

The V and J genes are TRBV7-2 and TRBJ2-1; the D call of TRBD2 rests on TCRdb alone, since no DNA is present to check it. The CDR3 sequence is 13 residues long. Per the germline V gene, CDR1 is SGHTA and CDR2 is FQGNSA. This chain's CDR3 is CASSSGIWREQFF.

The CDR3 sequence is CASTTLDRGNSPLHF. The V call is TRBV19, the J call TRBJ1-6; the TCRdb D gene call, TRBD1, has no DNA to confirm it. Per the germline V gene, CDR1 is LNHDA and CDR2 is SQIVND (reference sequence). CDR3 length: 15 residues.

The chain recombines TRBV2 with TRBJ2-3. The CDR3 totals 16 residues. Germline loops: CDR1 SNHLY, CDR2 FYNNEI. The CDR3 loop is CASTQRTDSSTDTQYF. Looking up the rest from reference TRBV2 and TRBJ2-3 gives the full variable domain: EPEVTQTPSHQVTQMGQEVILRCVPISNHLYFYWYRQILGQKVEFLVSFYNNEISEKSEIFDDQFSVERPDGSNFTLKIRSTKLEDSAMYFCASTQRTDSSTDTQYFGPGTRLTVL.

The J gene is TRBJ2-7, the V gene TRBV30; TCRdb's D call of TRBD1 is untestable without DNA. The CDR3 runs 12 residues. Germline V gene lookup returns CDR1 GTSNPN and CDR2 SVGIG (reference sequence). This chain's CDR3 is CAWSVLGDEQYF.

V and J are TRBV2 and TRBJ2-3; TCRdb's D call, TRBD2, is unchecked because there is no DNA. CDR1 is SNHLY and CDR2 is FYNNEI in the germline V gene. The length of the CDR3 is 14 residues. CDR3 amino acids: CASSDSLGTDTQYF.

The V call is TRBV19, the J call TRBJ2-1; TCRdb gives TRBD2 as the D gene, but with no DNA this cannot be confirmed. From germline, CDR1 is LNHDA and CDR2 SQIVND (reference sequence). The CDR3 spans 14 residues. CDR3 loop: CASSGTSGSWEQFF.

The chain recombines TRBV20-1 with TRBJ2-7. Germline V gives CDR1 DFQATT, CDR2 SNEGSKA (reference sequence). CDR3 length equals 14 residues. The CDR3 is CSARVLTDTYEQYF.